What follows is one TCR beta chain and its context. The antigen is undetermined. This entry comes from a study of lymphopenia after photon versus proton radiotherapy. Study results and caveats: Only patients who died were analyzed for survival; proton advantage is unproven. Larger post-nadir TCR diversity loss correlated inversely with survival in deceased patients. Under photons, naive T cells and diversity fell while effector/memory populations rose.

This table comes from immunoSEQ multiplex PCR, and its TCRdb copy is limited to in-frame clones, with some not included. In the table there are more than 20,000 clones, 85% of which are singletons. Trimming cost V 7 bases and J 4 bases, with 10 bases left between them. This CDR3 has 12 amino acids. Looked up from germline, CDR1 is MNHNS and CDR2 is SASEGT. Material: peripheral blood, obtained from a patient treated with photon-based radiotherapy. This chain joins TRBV6-1 and TRBJ2-5, with TRBD1 as a possible D gene (6 bases). This TCR came from a man between 60 and 75 years old with pancreatic cancer. The CDR3 loop is CASILQGETQYF. The CDR3 coding sequence is TGTGCCAGCATCCTACAGGGAGAGACCCAGTACTTC.